This T cell receptor beta chain was found in a study of Graves' ophthalmopathy and Graves' hyperthyroidism. Overall study context: No ophthalmopathy within 18 months of follow-up signified stable hyperthyroidism.

People with hyperthyroidism were aged 18 to 65 and newly diagnosed, under 2 months' duration. This clonotype was seen a handful of times. Its antigen is undetermined. Study results and caveats: Detected in blood as well were most expanded thyroid clonotypes with frequency above 0.001. Both a roughly 70% sensitivity and an approximately 79% specificity characterized the model's predictions of ophthalmopathy progression.

TCR beta CDR3 amplification used RNA transcripts. Second-round multiplex PCR came after first-round RT-PCR with HTBI primers. In TCRdb, the multiplex PCR reads were re-called with MiXCR into one record per CDR3 protein. The sample consists of a few hundred thousand distinct CDR3 sequences, less than 40% of them appearing once. CDR3 length: 15 amino acids. CDR1 and CDR2 (germline): SNHLY, FYNNEI. This chain connects TRBV2 to TRBJ2-7; TRBD2 matches 7 bases. The J call may be faulty, since TRBJ2-1 better matches the DNA end. The receptor comes from an adult man with Graves' hyperthyroidism. Source material: peripheral blood or thyroid tissue (not recorded which). CDR3 region: CASSGAGEGYNEQFF. The CDR3 bases are TGTGCCAGCAGTGGGGCGGGAGAAGGGTACAATGAGCAGTTCTTC.